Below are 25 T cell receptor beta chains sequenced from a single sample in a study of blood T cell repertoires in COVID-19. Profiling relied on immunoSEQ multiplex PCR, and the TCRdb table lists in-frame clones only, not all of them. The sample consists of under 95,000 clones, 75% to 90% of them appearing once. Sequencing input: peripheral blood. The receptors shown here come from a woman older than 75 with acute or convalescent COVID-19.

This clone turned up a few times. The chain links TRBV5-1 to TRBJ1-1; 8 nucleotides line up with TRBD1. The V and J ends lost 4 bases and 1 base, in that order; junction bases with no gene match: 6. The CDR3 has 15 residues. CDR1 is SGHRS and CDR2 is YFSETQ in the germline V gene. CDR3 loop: CASSAGQGSNTEAFF. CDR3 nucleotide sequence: TGCGCCAGCAGCGCCGGACAGGGTTCGAACACTGAAGCTTTCTTT.

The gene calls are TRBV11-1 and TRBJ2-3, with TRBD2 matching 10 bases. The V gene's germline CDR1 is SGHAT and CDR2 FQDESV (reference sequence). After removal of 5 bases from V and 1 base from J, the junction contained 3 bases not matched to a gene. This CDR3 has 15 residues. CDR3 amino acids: CASSVGLAGTDTQYF. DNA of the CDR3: TGTGCCAGCAGCGTTGGACTAGCGGGCACAGATACGCAGTATTTT.

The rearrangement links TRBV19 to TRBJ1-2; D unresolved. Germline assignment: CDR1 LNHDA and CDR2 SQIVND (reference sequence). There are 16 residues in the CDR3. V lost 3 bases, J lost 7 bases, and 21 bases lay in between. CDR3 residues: CASSIIFVTLSAGYTF. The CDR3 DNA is TGTGCCAGTAGTATCATTTTTGTGACACTCTCTGCTGGCTACACCTTC. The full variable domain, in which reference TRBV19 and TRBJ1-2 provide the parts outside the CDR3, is DGGITQSPKYLFRKEGQNVTLSCEQNLNHDAMYWYRQDPGQGLRLIYYSQIVNDFQKGDIAEGYSVSREKKESFPLTVTSAQKNPTAFYLCASSIIFVTLSAGYTFGSGTRLTVV.

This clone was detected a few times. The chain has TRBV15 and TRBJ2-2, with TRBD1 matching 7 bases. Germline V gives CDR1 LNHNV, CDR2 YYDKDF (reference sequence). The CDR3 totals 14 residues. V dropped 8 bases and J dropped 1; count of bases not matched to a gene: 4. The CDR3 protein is CATLGGLNTGELFF. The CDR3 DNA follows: TGTGCCACCTTAGGGGGCTTGAACACCGGGGAGCTGTTTTTT.

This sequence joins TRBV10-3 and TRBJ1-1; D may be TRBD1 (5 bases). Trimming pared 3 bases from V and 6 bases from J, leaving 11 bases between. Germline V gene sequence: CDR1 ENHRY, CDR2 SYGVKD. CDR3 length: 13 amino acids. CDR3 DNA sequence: TGTGCCATCAGTGACGGGGGGATGGCTGAAGCTTTCTTT. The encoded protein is CAISDGGMAEAFF.

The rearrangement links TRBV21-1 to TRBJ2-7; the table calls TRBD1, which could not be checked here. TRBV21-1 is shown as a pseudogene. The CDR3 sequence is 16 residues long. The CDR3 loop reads CASITTGLRQGNEQYF. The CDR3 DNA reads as TGTGCCAGCATCACGACAGGGCTACGACAAGGGAACGAGCAGTACTTC.

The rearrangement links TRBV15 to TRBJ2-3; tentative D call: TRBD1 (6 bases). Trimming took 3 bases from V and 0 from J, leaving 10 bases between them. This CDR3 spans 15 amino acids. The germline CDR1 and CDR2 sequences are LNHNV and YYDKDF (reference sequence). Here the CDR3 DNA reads TGTGCCACCAGCAGGGACAGACTGAGCACAGATACGCAGTATTTT. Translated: CATSRDRLSTDTQYF.

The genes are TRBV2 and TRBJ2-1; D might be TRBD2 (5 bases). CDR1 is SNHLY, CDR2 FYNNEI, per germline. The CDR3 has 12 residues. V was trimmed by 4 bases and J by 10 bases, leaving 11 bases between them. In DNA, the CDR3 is TGTGCCAGCAGTGTATCAACGGGGGAGCAGTTCTTC. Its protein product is CASSVSTGEQFF.

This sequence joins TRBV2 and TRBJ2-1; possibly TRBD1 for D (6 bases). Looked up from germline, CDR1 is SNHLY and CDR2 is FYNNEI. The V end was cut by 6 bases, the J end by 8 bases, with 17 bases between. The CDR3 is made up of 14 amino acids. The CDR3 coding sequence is TGTGCCAGCAGCCGCCTTAGACAGGTTGATGAGCAGTTCTTC. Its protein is CASSRLRQVDEQFF. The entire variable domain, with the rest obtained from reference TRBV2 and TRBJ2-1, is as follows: EPEVTQTPSHQVTQMGQEVILRCVPISNHLYFYWYRQILGQKVEFLVSFYNNEISEKSEIFDDQFSVERPDGSNFTLKIRSTKLEDSAMYFCASSRLRQVDEQFFGPGTRLTVL.

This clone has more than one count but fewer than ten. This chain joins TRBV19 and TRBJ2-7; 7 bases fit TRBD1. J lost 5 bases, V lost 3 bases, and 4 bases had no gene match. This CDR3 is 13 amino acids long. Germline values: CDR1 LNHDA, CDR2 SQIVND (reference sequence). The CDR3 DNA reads TGTGCCAGTAGTATGACAGGGACGAACGAGCAGTACTTC. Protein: CASSMTGTNEQYF.

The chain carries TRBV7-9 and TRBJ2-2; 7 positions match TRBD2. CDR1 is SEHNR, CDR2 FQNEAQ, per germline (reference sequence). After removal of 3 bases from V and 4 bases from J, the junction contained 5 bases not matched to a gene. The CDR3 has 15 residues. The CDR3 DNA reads TGTGCCAGCAGCTTCTCCCGGGAGGCCACCGGGGAGCTGTTTTTT. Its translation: CASSFSREATGELFF.

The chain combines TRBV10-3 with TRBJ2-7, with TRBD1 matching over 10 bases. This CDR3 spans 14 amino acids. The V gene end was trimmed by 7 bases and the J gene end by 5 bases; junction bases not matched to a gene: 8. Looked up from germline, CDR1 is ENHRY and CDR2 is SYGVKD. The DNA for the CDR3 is TGTGCCATCACCTCCGGGACAGGGGCCCACGAGCAGTACTTC. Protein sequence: CAITSGTGAHEQYF.

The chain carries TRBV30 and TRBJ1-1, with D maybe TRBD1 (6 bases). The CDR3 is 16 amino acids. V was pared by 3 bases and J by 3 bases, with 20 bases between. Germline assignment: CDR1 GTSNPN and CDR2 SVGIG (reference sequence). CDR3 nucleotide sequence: TGTGCCTGGAGCACAGGGACGAAGGGGGGGTACACTGAAGCTTTCTTT. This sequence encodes CAWSTGTKGGYTEAFF.

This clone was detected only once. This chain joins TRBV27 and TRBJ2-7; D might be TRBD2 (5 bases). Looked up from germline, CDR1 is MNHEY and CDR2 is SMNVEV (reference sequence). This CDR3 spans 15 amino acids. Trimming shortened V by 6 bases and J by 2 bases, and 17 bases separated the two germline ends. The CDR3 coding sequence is TGTGCCAGCAGACGGTTGAGTAGCGCTGCCTACGAGCAGTACTTC. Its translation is CASRRLSSAAYEQYF.

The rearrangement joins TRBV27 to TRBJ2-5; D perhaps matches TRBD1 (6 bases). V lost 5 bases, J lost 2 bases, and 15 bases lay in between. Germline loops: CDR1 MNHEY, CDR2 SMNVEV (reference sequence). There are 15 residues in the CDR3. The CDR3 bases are TGTGCCAGCAGTCCCCGGGACAACCGACAAGAGACCCAGTACTTC. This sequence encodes CASSPRDNRQETQYF.

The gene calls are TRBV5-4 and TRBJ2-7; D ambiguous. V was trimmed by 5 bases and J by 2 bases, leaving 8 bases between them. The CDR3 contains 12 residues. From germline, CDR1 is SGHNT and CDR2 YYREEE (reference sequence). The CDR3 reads CASSLGAYEQYF. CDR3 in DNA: TGTGCCAGCAGTCTCGGTGCCTACGAGCAGTACTTC.

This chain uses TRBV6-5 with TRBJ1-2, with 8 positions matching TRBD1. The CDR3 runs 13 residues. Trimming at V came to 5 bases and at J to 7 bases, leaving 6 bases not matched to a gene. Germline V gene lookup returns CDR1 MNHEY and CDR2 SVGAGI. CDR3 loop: CASSRTGSAGYTF. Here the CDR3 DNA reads TGTGCCAGCAGTCGGACAGGGTCGGCTGGCTACACCTTC.

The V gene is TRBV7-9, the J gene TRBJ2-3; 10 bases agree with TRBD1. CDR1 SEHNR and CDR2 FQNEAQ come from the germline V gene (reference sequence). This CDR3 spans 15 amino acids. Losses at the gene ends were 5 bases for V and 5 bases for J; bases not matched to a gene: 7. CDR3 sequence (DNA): TGTGCCAGCAGCCTCGGGACAGGGGTTAGAGATACGCAGTATTTT. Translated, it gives CASSLGTGVRDTQYF.

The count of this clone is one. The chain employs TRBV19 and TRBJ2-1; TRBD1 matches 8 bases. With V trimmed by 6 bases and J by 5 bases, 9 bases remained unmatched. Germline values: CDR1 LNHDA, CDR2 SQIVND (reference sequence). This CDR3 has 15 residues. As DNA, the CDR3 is TGTGCCAGTAGCCCAGACAGGGGCGATAACAATGAGCAGTTCTTC. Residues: CASSPDRGDNNEQFF. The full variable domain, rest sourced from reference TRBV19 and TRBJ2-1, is DGGITQSPKYLFRKEGQNVTLSCEQNLNHDAMYWYRQDPGQGLRLIYYSQIVNDFQKGDIAEGYSVSREKKESFPLTVTSAQKNPTAFYLCASSPDRGDNNEQFFGPGTRLTVL.

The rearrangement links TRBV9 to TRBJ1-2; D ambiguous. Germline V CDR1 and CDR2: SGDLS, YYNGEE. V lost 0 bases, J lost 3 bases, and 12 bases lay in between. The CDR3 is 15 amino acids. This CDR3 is CASSVGWGVDYGYTF. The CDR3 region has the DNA TGTGCCAGCAGCGTAGGTTGGGGAGTAGACTATGGCTACACCTTC.

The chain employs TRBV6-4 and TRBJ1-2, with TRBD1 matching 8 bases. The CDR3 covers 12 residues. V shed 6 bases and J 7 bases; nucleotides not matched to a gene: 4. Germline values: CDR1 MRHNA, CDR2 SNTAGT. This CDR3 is CASSDRGGGYTF. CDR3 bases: TGTGCCAGCAGCGACAGGGGTGGTGGCTACACCTTC.

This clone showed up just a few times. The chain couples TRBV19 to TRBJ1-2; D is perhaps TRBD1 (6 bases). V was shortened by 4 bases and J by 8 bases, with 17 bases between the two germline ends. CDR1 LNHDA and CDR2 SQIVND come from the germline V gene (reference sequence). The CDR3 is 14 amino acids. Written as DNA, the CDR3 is TGTGCCAGTAGTACCGACACAGGGAGTGGCGGCTACACCTTC. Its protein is CASSTDTGSGGYTF.

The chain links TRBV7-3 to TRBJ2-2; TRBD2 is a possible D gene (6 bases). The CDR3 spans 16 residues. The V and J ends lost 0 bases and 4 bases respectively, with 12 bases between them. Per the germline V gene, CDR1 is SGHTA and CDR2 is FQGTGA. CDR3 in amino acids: CASSLTPLGGTGELFF. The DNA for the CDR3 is TGTGCCAGCAGCTTAACCCCATTGGGGGGCACCGGGGAGCTGTTTTTT.

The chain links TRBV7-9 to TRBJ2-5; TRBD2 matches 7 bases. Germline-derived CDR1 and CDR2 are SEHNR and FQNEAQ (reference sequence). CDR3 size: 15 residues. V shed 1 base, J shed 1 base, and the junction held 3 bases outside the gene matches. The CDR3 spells CASSLGGGSQETQYF. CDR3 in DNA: TGTGCCAGCAGCTTAGGGGGGGGGTCCCAAGAGACCCAGTACTTC.

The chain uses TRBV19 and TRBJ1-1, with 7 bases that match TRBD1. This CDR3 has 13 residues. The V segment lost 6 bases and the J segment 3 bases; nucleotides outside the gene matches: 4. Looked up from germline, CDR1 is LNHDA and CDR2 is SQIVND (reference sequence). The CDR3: CASRKQGYTEAFF. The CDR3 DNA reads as TGTGCCAGTAGAAAACAGGGGTACACTGAAGCTTTCTTT.